The rows below give T cell receptor beta chains drawn from one sample of a study of blood T cell repertoires in COVID-19. Assay: immunoSEQ multiplex PCR; the TCRdb copy retains only in-frame clones and omits some. In the table there are about 190,000 clones, around 86% of which are singletons. The sequencing input was peripheral blood. All receptors derive from a man between 35 and 55 years old with acute or convalescent COVID-19. CDR3s include the opening cysteine and the closing phenylalanine or tryptophan. Fields, in order: D gene, V gene, J gene, CDR3 protein. D genes are given only for firm matches.

D: .; V: TRBV5-1; J: TRBJ2-3; CDR3: CASSPVFTDTQYF
D: TRBD2; V: TRBV19; J: TRBJ2-1; CDR3: CASSMGATSGGREKGNEQFF
D: .; V: TRBV2; J: TRBJ1-5; CDR3: CASNWYASNQPQHF
D: TRBD1; V: TRBV6-2/TRBV6-3; J: TRBJ1-2; CDR3: CASSWTGDGYTF
D: .; V: TRBV2; J: TRBJ2-5; CDR3: CASAGRDGETQYF
D: TRBD1; V: TRBV6-1; J: TRBJ1-3; CDR3: CASSTGTAGLNTIYF
D: .; V: TRBV5-5; J: TRBJ1-2; CDR3: CASSSGSRGHGYTF
D: TRBD2; V: TRBV7-6; J: TRBJ2-7; CDR3: CASSPLAGAAYEQYF
D: .; V: TRBV11-2; J: TRBJ1-4; CDR3: CASSLAFEKLFF
D: .; V: TRBV28; J: TRBJ2-7; CDR3: CASSLSSFSYEQYF
D: TRBD1; V: TRBV5-1; J: TRBJ2-1; CDR3: CASSLRSDRDGNEQFF
D: TRBD1; V: TRBV11-2; J: TRBJ2-7; CDR3: CASSEDRGSEQYF
D: .; V: TRBV28; J: TRBJ1-3; CDR3: CASSFAGAGNTIYF
D: TRBD1; V: TRBV2; J: TRBJ1-6; CDR3: CASRETRQGTNSPLHF
D: .; V: TRBV4-1; J: TRBJ1-1; CDR3: CASRNRAENTEAFF
D: TRBD1; V: TRBV2; J: TRBJ1-1; CDR3: CASSAILGQGIGFAEAFF
D: .; V: TRBV6-6; J: TRBJ1-2; CDR3: CASRTTGDYGYTF
D: .; V: TRBV3-1/TRBV3-2; J: TRBJ1-1; CDR3: CASSQSMARTEAFF
D: TRBD1; V: TRBV7-9; J: TRBJ1-1; CDR3: CASSLTGVSTEAFF
D: TRBD1; V: TRBV27; J: TRBJ2-7; CDR3: CASSSRQGNYEQYF
D: TRBD1; V: TRBV6-5; J: TRBJ1-1; CDR3: CATRTGLRITEAFF
D: .; V: TRBV19; J: TRBJ1-1; CDR3: CASSDNPGMNTEAFF
D: TRBD1; V: TRBV28; J: TRBJ1-5; CDR3: CASSLPTGGDQPQHF
D: .; V: TRBV28; J: TRBJ1-1; CDR3: CASRSTATPTEAFF
D: .; V: TRBV30; J: TRBJ2-1; CDR3: CAWSRQNEQFF
D: TRBD1; V: TRBV11-3; J: TRBJ2-7; CDR3: CASSFRGRGNEQYF
D: TRBD2; V: TRBV6-5; J: TRBJ2-3; CDR3: CASSFASGGRSDTQYF
D: TRBD1; V: TRBV23-1; J: TRBJ1-1; CDR3: CASSQRIGGAGTEAFF
D: .; V: TRBV4-2; J: TRBJ1-4; CDR3: CASSQDKPLNEKLFF
D: TRBD1; V: TRBV28; J: TRBJ1-1; CDR3: CASRRTGGANTEAFF
D: .; V: TRBV27; J: TRBJ2-7; CDR3: CASSFSGSTYEQYF
D: .; V: TRBV15; J: TRBJ2-7; CDR3: CATSRDLAVSYEQYF
D: TRBD1; V: TRBV29-1; J: TRBJ1-1; CDR3: CSVVDRFSSGTGKLTPEAFF
D: TRBD2; V: TRBV9; J: TRBJ2-2; CDR3: CASSAGGATGELFF
D: .; V: TRBV9; J: TRBJ1-2; CDR3: CASSPRGDLYGYTF
D: TRBD1; V: TRBV2; J: TRBJ2-7; CDR3: CASSETGYEQYF
D: .; V: TRBV4-2; J: TRBJ2-5; CDR3: CASSQDRGQETQYF
D: .; V: TRBV27; J: TRBJ2-2; CDR3: CASSLSHTGELFF
D: TRBD1; V: TRBV5-4; J: TRBJ1-4; CDR3: CASSYRGGPEKLFF
D: TRBD2; V: TRBV7-3; J: TRBJ2-5; CDR3: CASSLLGGGVQETQYF
D: .; V: TRBV5-1; J: TRBJ2-7; CDR3: CATALGGAGPYEQYF
D: TRBD1; V: TRBV5-5; J: TRBJ1-2; CDR3: CASSMDRAYYGYTF